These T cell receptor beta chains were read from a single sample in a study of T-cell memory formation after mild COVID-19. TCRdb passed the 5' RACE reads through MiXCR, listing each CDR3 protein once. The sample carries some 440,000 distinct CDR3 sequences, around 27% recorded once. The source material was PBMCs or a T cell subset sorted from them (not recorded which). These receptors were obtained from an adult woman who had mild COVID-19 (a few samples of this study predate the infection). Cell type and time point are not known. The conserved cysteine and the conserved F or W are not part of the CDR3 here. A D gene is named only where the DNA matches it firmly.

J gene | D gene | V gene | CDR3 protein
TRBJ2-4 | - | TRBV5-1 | ASSLEGSWNIQY
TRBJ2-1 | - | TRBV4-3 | ASSPSGAYYNEQF
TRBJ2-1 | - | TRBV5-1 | ASSLALGEVHNEQF
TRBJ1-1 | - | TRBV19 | ASIWTGGPNTEAF
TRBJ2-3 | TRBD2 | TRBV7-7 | ASSLALAPFETQY
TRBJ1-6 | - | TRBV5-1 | ASSLDRTGSPLH
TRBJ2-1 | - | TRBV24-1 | ATSDGTSSYNEQF
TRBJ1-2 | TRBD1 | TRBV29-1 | SVAGQEYGYT
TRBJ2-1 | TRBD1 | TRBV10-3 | AISESVQGAPIGKF
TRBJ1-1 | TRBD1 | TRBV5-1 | ASSWSGGMEAF
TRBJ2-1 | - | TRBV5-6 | ASSFRAGPYNEQF
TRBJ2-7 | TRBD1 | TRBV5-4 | ASSPLGDRTYEQY
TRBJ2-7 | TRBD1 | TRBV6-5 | ASRRPKTGALDWHEQY
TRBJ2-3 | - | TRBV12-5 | ASAGEVTQY
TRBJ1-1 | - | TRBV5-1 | ASSLALRENTEAF
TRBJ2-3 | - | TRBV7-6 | ASSSLTGRTDTQY
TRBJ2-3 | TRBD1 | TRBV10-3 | AISVQGVGDTQY
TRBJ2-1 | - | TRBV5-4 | ASSSTASYNEQF
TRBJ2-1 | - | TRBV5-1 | ASSPWTLRSTDNEQF
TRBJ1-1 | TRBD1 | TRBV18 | ASSPRNRGQSMNTEAF
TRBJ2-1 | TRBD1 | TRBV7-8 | ASRPNYGQAWNEQF
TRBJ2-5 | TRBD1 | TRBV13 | ASSLLPGRGQETQY
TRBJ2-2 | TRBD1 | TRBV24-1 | ATSDRDRGDRELF
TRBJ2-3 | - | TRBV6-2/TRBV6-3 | ASSYSMRGGSTDTQY
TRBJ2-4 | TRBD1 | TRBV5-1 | ASSLSDRGTAKNIQY
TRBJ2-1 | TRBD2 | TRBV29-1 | SDGLAGIGSSYNEQF
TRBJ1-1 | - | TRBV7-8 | ASSLAPEGLEAF
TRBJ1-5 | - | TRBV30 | AWGVRGAQPQH
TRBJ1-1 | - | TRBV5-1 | ASSLARGLNTEAF
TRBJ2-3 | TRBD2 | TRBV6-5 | ASSKTSGGYRADTQY
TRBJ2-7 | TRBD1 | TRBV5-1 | ASSLWQTGERYEQY
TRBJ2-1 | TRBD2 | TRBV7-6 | ASSNLAGGSVGLEF
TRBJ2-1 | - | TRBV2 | ASSESSREPEQF
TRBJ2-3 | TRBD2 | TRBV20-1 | SASTSGRLSTDTQY
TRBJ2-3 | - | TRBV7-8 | ASSFRAGKSTDTQY
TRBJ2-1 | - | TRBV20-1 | SAREEYPDEQF
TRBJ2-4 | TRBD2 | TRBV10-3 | AIRPTSGNIQY
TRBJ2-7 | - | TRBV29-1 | SVEDSSHPGNEQY
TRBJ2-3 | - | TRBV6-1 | ASSAGAVGADTQY
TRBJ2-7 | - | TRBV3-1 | ASSQGRSPVYEQY
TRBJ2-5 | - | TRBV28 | ASRTGYQETQY
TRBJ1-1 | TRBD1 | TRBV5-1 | ASQTGGTEAF
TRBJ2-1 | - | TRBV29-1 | SVTEFGIYNEQF
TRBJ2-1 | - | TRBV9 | ASSARGGPVSNEQF
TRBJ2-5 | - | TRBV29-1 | SVERVRGETQY
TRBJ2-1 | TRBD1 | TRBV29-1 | SATRQGYNEQF
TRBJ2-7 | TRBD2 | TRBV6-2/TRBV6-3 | ASRSGTSDYEQY
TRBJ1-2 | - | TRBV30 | AWSVRERVAT